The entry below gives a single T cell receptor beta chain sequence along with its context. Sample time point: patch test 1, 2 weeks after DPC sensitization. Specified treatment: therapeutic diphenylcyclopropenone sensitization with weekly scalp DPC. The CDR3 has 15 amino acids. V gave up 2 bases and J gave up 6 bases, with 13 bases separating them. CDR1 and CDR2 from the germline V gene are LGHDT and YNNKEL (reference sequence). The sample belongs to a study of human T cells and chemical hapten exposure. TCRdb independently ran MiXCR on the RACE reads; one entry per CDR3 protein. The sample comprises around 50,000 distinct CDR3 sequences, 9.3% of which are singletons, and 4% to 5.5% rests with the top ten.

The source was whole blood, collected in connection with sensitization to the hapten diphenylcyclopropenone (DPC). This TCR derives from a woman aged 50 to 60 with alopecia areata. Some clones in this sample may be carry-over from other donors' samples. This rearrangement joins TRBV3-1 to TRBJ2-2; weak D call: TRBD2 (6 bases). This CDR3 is CASSQLGGPAGELFF. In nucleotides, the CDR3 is TGTGCCAGCAGCCAATTGGGGGGACCGGCCGGGGAGCTGTTTTTT.